Listed here are 19 T cell receptor beta chains from one sample, sequenced in a study of Graves' ophthalmopathy and Graves' hyperthyroidism. From RNA, the CDR3 regions of TCR beta chains were amplified and sequenced. HTBI primers primed a first-round RT-PCR, and a second-round multiplex PCR followed. Each CDR3 protein is one row after TCRdb ran MiXCR on the multiplex PCR reads. The data hold about 370,000 distinct CDR3 sequences, with 18% observed a single time. Sequences were obtained from peripheral blood. Receptors originate from a woman aged 18-30 years with Graves' ophthalmopathy.

This clonotype has at least ten counts. J is TRBJ2-7 and V is TRBV29-1; D may be TRBD1 or TRBD2 (5 bases each). The CDR3 extends over 12 amino acids. Germline CDR1 SQVTM, CDR2 ANQGSEA. CDR3: CSVGTSTYEQYF. DNA for the CDR3: TGCAGTGTCGGGACCTCAACCTACGAGCAGTACTTC.

This clonotype was found many times. This chain connects TRBV24-1 to TRBJ2-2; D is uncertain. CDR1 is KGHDR and CDR2 is SFDVKD in the germline V gene. The CDR3 sequence is 13 residues long. Between the trimmed V and J ends, which lost 7 bases and 6 bases, there was a span of 11 bases. The CDR3 sequence: CATRRSTAGELFF. CDR3 in DNA: TGTGCCACCAGGCGGAGTACGGCCGGGGAGCTGTTTTTT.

The chain carries TRBV6-1 and TRBJ2-5; D is unclear. The CDR3 totals 11 residues. Trimming took 6 bases from V and 10 from J, leaving 12 bases between them. Per the germline V gene, CDR1 is MNHNS and CDR2 is SASEGT. The DNA of the CDR3 is TGTGCCAGCAGCCAACTACCGTACCAGTACTTC. It encodes CASSQLPYQYF.

The gene calls are TRBV6-1 and TRBJ1-1, with TRBD1 identical over 7 bases. Germline V gene lookup returns CDR1 MNHNS and CDR2 SASEGT. J was trimmed by 5 bases and V by 7 bases; bases with no gene match: 7. The CDR3 is 13 amino acids. This CDR3 reads CASTRGQSTEAFF. The CDR3 coding sequence is TGTGCCAGCACCAGGGGACAGTCGACTGAAGCTTTCTTT.

The genes are TRBV6-1 and TRBJ1-2; 7 nucleotides line up with TRBD1. V shed 5 bases, J shed 4 bases, and the junction held 10 bases outside the gene matches. The germline V gene has CDR1 MNHNS and CDR2 SASEGT. This CDR3 region has 15 residues. CDR3 DNA sequence: TGTGCCAGCAGTCAGGAACGGACAGGCAGCTATGGCTACACCTTC. Translating gives CASSQERTGSYGYTF.

This clonotype has only a few counts. This chain joins TRBV12-3 or TRBV12-4 and TRBJ1-3; no reliable D call. The CDR3 length is 14 residues. The V and J ends lost 3 bases and 1 base respectively, with 7 bases between them. CDR3 bases: TGTGCCAGCAGTTTGACGACTTCTGGAAACACCATATATTTT. Translated: CASSLTTSGNTIYF.

Ten or more counts support this clonotype. The J gene is TRBJ2-4, the V gene TRBV6-5, with D perhaps TRBD1 or TRBD2 (5 bases each). This CDR3 has 14 amino acids. CDR1 MNHEY and CDR2 SVGAGI come from the germline V gene. V was trimmed by 6 bases and J by 6 bases, leaving 15 bases between them. The CDR3 DNA reads TGTGCCAGCAGGCCGGGACCTGTTGGAAACATTCAGTACTTC. It yields the protein CASRPGPVGNIQYF.

This sequence joins TRBV30 and TRBJ1-2, with D possibly TRBD1 on 5 matching bases. This CDR3 comprises 14 residues. V lost 4 bases and J 4 bases, leaving 16 bases between the germline ends. CDR1 is GTSNPN, CDR2 SVGIG, per germline (reference sequence). The CDR3 DNA sequence: TGTGCCTGGACAGGGATTCTTCCTGGCTATGGCTACACCTTC. Translating gives CAWTGILPGYGYTF.

This clonotype appeared many times. The chain recombines TRBV2 with TRBJ2-1; 9 bases align to TRBD2. The J segment lost 6 bases and the V segment lost 3 bases, leaving 6 bases of the junction unmatched. CDR3 length equals 15 residues. Looked up from germline, CDR1 is SNHLY and CDR2 is FYNNEI. The CDR3, as DNA: TGTGCCAGCAGTGACGGACGACTAGCGGTCAATGAGCAGTTCTTC. This sequence encodes CASSDGRLAVNEQFF.

In its sample, this clonotype was seen many times. This sequence joins TRBV30 and TRBJ1-2, with D perhaps matching TRBD1 (5 bases). The CDR3 is made up of 14 amino acids. Germline V gene data show CDR1 as GTSNPN and CDR2 as SVGIG (reference sequence). V lost 5 bases and J lost 5, with 18 bases in between. This CDR3 is CAWSLQEVHYGYTF. CDR3 coding DNA: TGTGCCTGGTCGCTACAGGAGGTCCATTATGGCTACACCTTC.

The genes are TRBV30 and TRBJ2-5; 12 bases match TRBD1. Losses at the gene ends were 5 bases for V and 4 bases for J; bases not matched to a gene: 5. Germline lookup yields CDR1 GTSNPN and CDR2 SVGIG (reference sequence). The CDR3 covers 14 residues. CDR3: CAWGDRGRRETQYF. The CDR3, as DNA: TGTGCCTGGGGGGACAGGGGGCGCCGAGAGACCCAGTACTTC.

This clonotype was found many times. The V call is TRBV27, the J call TRBJ1-6; 10 bases agree with TRBD1. Germline V lookup: CDR1 MNHEY, CDR2 SMNVEV (reference sequence). J lost 9 bases, V lost 5 bases, and 7 bases had no gene match. This CDR3 is built from 15 residues. The CDR3 reads CASSRMTGGVSPLHF. CDR3 sequence (DNA): TGTGCCAGCAGTAGAATGACAGGGGGCGTTTCACCCCTCCACTTT.

This clonotype has a single count. V is TRBV2 and J is TRBJ2-7; tentative D call: TRBD1 (6 bases). Germline V gene sequence: CDR1 SNHLY, CDR2 FYNNEI. This CDR3 comprises 13 residues. CDR3 sequence reads: CAESQGPTYEQYF. CDR3 nucleotide sequence: TGTGCAGAAAGTCAGGGGCCTACCTACGAGCAGTACTTC.

This clonotype has ten or more counts. V is TRBV5-1 and J is TRBJ1-1, with 9 bases lining up with TRBD1. The CDR3 covers 14 residues. The V and J ends lost 4 bases and 3 bases, in that order; junction bases with no gene match: 4. The germline CDR1 and CDR2 sequences are SGHRS and YFSETQ. The CDR3, as DNA: TGCGCCAGCAGCCTACAGGGGGCTCACACTGAAGCTTTCTTT. This encodes CASSLQGAHTEAFF.

This clonotype was detected ten times or more. CDR3 in DNA: TGCAGTGCTAGGATAGTAGCGGGGGGAGAGACCCAGTACTTC. The encoded protein is CSARIVAGGETQYF. The V gene is TRBV20-1, the J gene TRBJ2-5, with 10 bases identical to TRBD2. This CDR3 contains 14 residues. From germline, CDR1 is DFQATT and CDR2 SNEGSKA (reference sequence). Trimming cost V 3 bases and J 4 bases; bases outside gene matches: 5.

The sample holds many counts of this clonotype. The chain employs TRBV7-2 and TRBJ1-1, with unresolved D. From germline, CDR1 is SGHTA and CDR2 FQGNSA. The length of the CDR3 is 16 residues. Between the trimmed V and J ends, which lost 0 bases and 4 bases, there was a span of 15 bases. The CDR3 spells CASSLAGLGVGTEAFF. CDR3 nucleotides: TGTGCCAGCAGCTTAGCGGGTCTCGGGGTGGGCACTGAAGCTTTCTTT. The variable domain in full, completed from reference TRBV7-2 and TRBJ1-1, reads GAGVSQSPSNKVTEKGKDVELRCDPISGHTALYWYRQSLGQGLEFLIYFQGNSAPDKSGLPSDRFSAERTGGSVSTLTIQRTQQEDSAVYLCASSLAGLGVGTEAFFGQGTRLTVV.

This chain joins TRBV12-3 or TRBV12-4 and TRBJ1-2; the D gene is possibly TRBD1 (6 bases). Trimming pared 2 bases from V and 6 bases from J, leaving 10 bases between. The CDR3 totals 13 residues. CDR3 DNA: TGTGCCAGCAGTTTACGGGGGCAGAATGGCTACACCTTC. It codes for CASSLRGQNGYTF.

The chain combines TRBV24-1 with TRBJ1-1; weak D call: TRBD1 (5 bases). V lost 0 bases and J 9 bases, leaving 16 bases between the germline ends. Germline V gene lookup returns CDR1 KGHDR and CDR2 SFDVKD. CDR3 length: 15 amino acids. In nucleotides, the CDR3 is TGTGCCACCAGTGATTTGCCTCTCGGGGAGGGGAAAGCTTTCTTT. Protein sequence: CATSDLPLGEGKAFF.

The chain recombines TRBV24-1 with TRBJ1-2, with a weak D call TRBD1 (5 bases). The CDR3 contains 17 residues. The ends were cut back, 0 bases at V and 6 bases at J, with 19 bases in the middle. Germline V lookup: CDR1 KGHDR, CDR2 SFDVKD. The CDR3 nucleotides read TGTGCCACCAGTGATTTGCTGACGATCGGGGGACGCGATGGCTACACCTTC. Translated, it gives CATSDLLTIGGRDGYTF.